Below, 24 T cell receptor beta chains from the same sample are listed, as sequenced in a study of T cell responses to AZD1222 COVID-19 vaccine. TCRdb's copy holds only in-frame clones and misses some; the assay was immunoSEQ multiplex PCR. This repertoire shows more than 150,000 clones, approximately 92% found once; its top ten account for more than 9%. The sequences come from peripheral blood, collected on day 0 of AZD1222 vaccination. These receptors were taken from an adult in good health.

The chain uses TRBV12-3 or TRBV12-4 and TRBJ2-4, with TRBD2 matching over 12 bases. This CDR3 comprises 13 residues. Trimming cost V 3 bases and J 15 bases; bases outside gene matches: 6. CDR3 DNA sequence: TGTGCCAGCAGTTTGAGGACTAGCGGGGCTTTGTACTTC. Protein: CASSLRTSGALYF.

The chain couples TRBV27 to TRBJ1-4; possibly TRBD1 for D (5 bases). Germline values: CDR1 MNHEY, CDR2 SMNVEV (reference sequence). V was shortened by 6 bases and J by 3 bases, with 14 bases between the two germline ends. The CDR3 is made up of 15 amino acids. The CDR3 nucleotides are TGTGCCAGCAGCCCTGGGGGGTTACCTAATGAAAAACTGTTTTTT. It specifies CASSPGGLPNEKLFF.

This clone was seen once. This chain uses TRBV5-1 with TRBJ2-7, with a tentative D call TRBD1 (5 bases). Deletions cut 2 bases from V and 12 bases from J, with 12 bases between. Looked up from germline, CDR1 is SGHRS and CDR2 is YFSETQ. The CDR3 totals 11 residues. CDR3: CASSFREFRYF. Here the CDR3 DNA reads TGCGCCAGCAGCTTCAGGGAATTTCGGTACTTC.

The J gene is TRBJ1-1, the V gene TRBV19, with no clear D. The CDR3 extends over 12 amino acids. Germline-derived CDR1 and CDR2 are LNHDA and SQIVND (reference sequence). V lost 5 bases and J 1 base, leaving 5 bases between the germline ends. This CDR3 is CASSHSNTEAFF. The CDR3, as DNA: TGTGCCAGTAGTCACTCGAACACTGAAGCTTTCTTT.

The chain links TRBV5-1 to TRBJ2-3; TRBD2 aligns across 7 bases. Germline V gene sequence: CDR1 SGHRS, CDR2 YFSETQ. Trimming cost V 1 base and J 0 bases; bases outside gene matches: 11. This CDR3 is built from 18 residues. The CDR3, as DNA: TGCGCCAGCAGCTTGAATACCGGGGGGATGGTAAGCACAGATACGCAGTATTTT. Translation gives CASSLNTGGMVSTDTQYF. Full variable domain (remainder filled in from reference TRBV5-1 and TRBJ2-3): KAGVTQTPRYLIKTRGQQVTLSCSPISGHRSVSWYQQTPGQGLQFLFEYFSETQRNKGNFPGRFSGRQFSNSRSEMNVSTLELGDSALYLCASSLNTGGMVSTDTQYFGPGTRLTVL.

The chain is built from TRBV7-8 and TRBJ1-5; D is uncertain. Germline lookup yields CDR1 SGHVS and CDR2 FQNEAQ. The CDR3 totals 15 residues. V was clipped by 0 bases and J by 9 bases, with 15 bases between them. As DNA, the CDR3 is TGTGCCAGCAGCTTAGCTGCCAGGATCCCGGGGCCCCAGCATTTT. Its protein is CASSLAARIPGPQHF.

CDR3 in amino acids: CASSLAFESNYGYTF. The CDR3 DNA reads as TGTGCCAGCAGCTTAGCTTTCGAATCCAACTATGGCTACACCTTC. The gene calls are TRBV7-8 and TRBJ1-2; D is unresolved. Germline-derived CDR1 and CDR2 are SGHVS and FQNEAQ. The CDR3 extends over 15 amino acids. Trimming cost V 0 bases and J 2 bases, with 10 bases left between them.

The V and J genes are TRBV15 and TRBJ1-3; 8 bases are a match to TRBD1. The germline V gene encodes CDR1 LNHNV and CDR2 YYDKDF (reference sequence). After removal of 1 base from V and 0 bases from J, the junction contained 5 bases not matched to a gene. The CDR3 has 17 amino acids. The CDR3 DNA reads as TGTGCCACCAGCAGAGGGTGGACAGGGAGCTCTGGAAACACCATATATTTT. Translating gives CATSRGWTGSSGNTIYF.

V and J are TRBV14 and TRBJ2-1; TRBD1 matches at 7 bases. CDR3 length: 17 residues. CDR1 and CDR2 (germline): SGHDN, FVKESK. V lost 0 bases and J lost 6; bases outside the gene matches: 11. CDR3 region: CASSQERWQGDVNEQFF. The CDR3 DNA reads as TGTGCCAGCAGCCAAGAACGATGGCAGGGGGACGTCAATGAGCAGTTCTTC.

V usage is TRBV11-2 and J usage is TRBJ1-1; possibly TRBD1 for D (6 bases). The germline V and J ends were trimmed by 2 bases and 2 bases, with 15 bases remaining between them. CDR1 is SGHAT and CDR2 is FQNNGV in the germline V gene. The CDR3 has 16 residues. CDR3 sequence: CASSLQGLWGNTEAFF. The CDR3 DNA reads TGTGCCAGCAGCTTACAGGGGTTGTGGGGAAACACTGAAGCTTTCTTT.

The V and J genes are TRBV7-2 and TRBJ1-1, with D tentatively TRBD1 (6 bases). V shed 6 bases and J shed 0 bases, with 14 bases lying between them. The germline V gene encodes CDR1 SGHTA and CDR2 FQGNSA. The CDR3 loop spans 15 amino acids. CDR3 nucleotide sequence: TGTGCCAGCAGGGATTCAGGGGCCATGAACACTGAAGCTTTCTTT. This encodes CASRDSGAMNTEAFF.

This rearrangement joins TRBV4-3 to TRBJ2-1; a possible D gene is TRBD1 (5 bases). Germline assignment: CDR1 LGHNA and CDR2 YSLEER. CDR3 length: 15 amino acids. V was cut by 0 bases and J by 3 bases, with 9 bases left in between. The chain's CDR3 is CASSQDRGIYNEQFF. CDR3 in DNA: TGCGCCAGCAGCCAAGATAGGGGAATCTACAATGAGCAGTTCTTC.

The V and J genes are TRBV10-3 and TRBJ1-5, with 7 bases lining up with TRBD1. This CDR3 spans 12 amino acids. V dropped 0 bases and J dropped 11; count of bases not matched to a gene: 1. From germline, CDR1 is ENHRY and CDR2 SYGVKD. CDR3 sequence reads: CAISESGGAQHF. The CDR3 DNA is TGTGCCATCAGTGAGTCAGGGGGCGCCCAGCATTTT.

The sample holds one count of this clone. The chain is built from TRBV27 and TRBJ1-2; 10 positions agree with TRBD1. This CDR3 contains 11 residues. Trimming removed 8 bases from V and 8 bases from J; junction bases left unmatched: 2. Germline values: CDR1 MNHEY, CDR2 SMNVEV (reference sequence). The CDR3 nucleotides read TGTGCCAGCCGGACAGGGGGGGGCTACACCTTC. Translating it yields CASRTGGGYTF.

This chain's CDR3 is CSASGPTEAFF. The CDR3 DNA sequence: TGCAGTGCTTCCGGACCGACTGAAGCTTTCTTT. V is TRBV20-1 and J is TRBJ1-1; D unclear. The germline CDR1 and CDR2 sequences are DFQATT and SNEGSKA (reference sequence). CDR3 length: 11 amino acids. Trimming shortened V by 5 bases and J by 5 bases, and 9 bases separated the two germline ends.

The chain has TRBV11-2 and TRBJ1-5; no clear D gene. The germline V gene has CDR1 SGHAT and CDR2 FQNNGV. The CDR3 is made up of 13 amino acids. The V and J ends lost 0 bases and 5 bases respectively, with 5 bases between them. CDR3 nucleotide sequence: TGTGCCAGCAGCTTAGACATCGATCAGCCCCAGCATTTT. It translates to CASSLDIDQPQHF.

J is TRBJ1-5 and V is TRBV2, with D perhaps matching TRBD1 (5 bases). V shed 6 bases and J shed 2 bases, with 20 bases lying between them. Germline-derived CDR1 and CDR2 are SNHLY and FYNNEI. The CDR3 contains 17 residues. CDR3 DNA: TGTGCCAGCAGCCTACCGCCAGGGTGGTGGGGCAATCAGCCCCAGCATTTT. Protein sequence: CASSLPPGWWGNQPQHF.

The chain links TRBV7-2 to TRBJ2-1; TRBD2 is a possible D gene (5 bases). The CDR3 is made up of 15 amino acids. Looked up from germline, CDR1 is SGHTA and CDR2 is FQGNSA. V was clipped by 6 bases and J by 0 bases, with 12 bases between them. The chain's CDR3 is CASSRGFSSYNEQFF. CDR3 DNA: TGTGCCAGCAGTCGAGGGTTCTCCTCCTACAATGAGCAGTTCTTC.

The genes are TRBV10-3 and TRBJ1-1; possibly TRBD1 for D (6 bases). Germline CDR1 ENHRY, CDR2 SYGVKD. The V end was cut by 5 bases, the J end by 5 bases, with 18 bases between. This CDR3 spans 15 amino acids. Here the CDR3 reads CAISQDAQGNTEAFF. Here the CDR3 DNA reads TGTGCCATCAGTCAAGACGCCCAGGGGAATACTGAAGCTTTCTTT.

The chain links TRBV13 to TRBJ2-7; 7 bases line up with TRBD2. Per the germline V gene, CDR1 is PRHDT and CDR2 is FYEKMQ (reference sequence). V shed 0 bases, J shed 5 bases, and the junction held 4 bases outside the gene matches. This CDR3 contains 14 residues. The CDR3 nucleotides are TGTGCCAGCAGCTTAGGACTAGCGAGGAACGAGCAGTACTTC. It specifies CASSLGLARNEQYF.

This clone has a single count. The rearrangement uses TRBV7-2 and TRBJ2-7, with 11 bases identical to TRBD2. Germline lookup yields CDR1 SGHTA and CDR2 FQGNSA. J gave up 7 bases and V 5 bases, and 7 bases lay outside the gene matches. This CDR3 region has 14 residues. The CDR3 region is CASSVTSGAIEQYF. CDR3 sequence (DNA): TGTGCCAGCAGCGTGACTAGCGGGGCCATTGAGCAGTACTTC.

A note on this clone: The sample carries other DNA sequences with the same CDR3. The chain couples TRBV28 to TRBJ1-1; 7 nucleotides match TRBD1. J was trimmed by 0 bases and V by 2 bases; bases with no gene match: 0. The CDR3 is 14 amino acids. Germline V gives CDR1 MDHEN, CDR2 SYDVKM. The DNA for the CDR3 is TGTGCCAGCAGTTTAGGGACAGTGAACACTGAAGCTTTCTTT. Translating gives CASSLGTVNTEAFF. Complete variable domain (other parts from reference TRBV28 and TRBJ1-1): DVKVTQSSRYLVKRTGEKVFLECVQDMDHENMFWYRQDPGLGLRLIYFSYDVKMKEKGDIPEGYSVSREKKERFSLILESASTNQTSMYLCASSLGTVNTEAFFGQGTRLTVV.

This clone appeared a single time. The chain uses TRBV19 and TRBJ1-2; D call uncertain. Germline V gene lookup returns CDR1 LNHDA and CDR2 SQIVND (reference sequence). CDR3 size: 13 residues. V gave up 5 bases and J gave up 7 bases, with 14 bases separating them. CDR3 DNA: TGTGCCAGTAGTCCGGAGGCTTCGGTTGGCTACACCTTC. It yields the protein CASSPEASVGYTF.

The chain is built from TRBV9 and TRBJ1-6; D remains ambiguous. The germline V gene has CDR1 SGDLS and CDR2 YYNGEE. Trimming shortened V by 3 bases and J by 1 base, and 8 bases separated the two germline ends. The CDR3 contains 15 residues. As DNA, the CDR3 is TGTGCCAGCAGCGGGGGAGAGTCCTATAATTCACCCCTCCACTTT. Its protein is CASSGGESYNSPLHF.